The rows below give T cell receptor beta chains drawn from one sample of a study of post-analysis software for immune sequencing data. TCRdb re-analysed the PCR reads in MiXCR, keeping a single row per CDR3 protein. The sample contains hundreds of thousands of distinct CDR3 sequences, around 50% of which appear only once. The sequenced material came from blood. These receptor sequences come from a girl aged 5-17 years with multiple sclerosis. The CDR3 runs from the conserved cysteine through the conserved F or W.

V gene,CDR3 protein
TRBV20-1,CSAKISGVAKNIQYF
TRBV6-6,CASSKQTGLDTEAFF
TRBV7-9,CASSPERGSSYNEQFF
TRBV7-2,CASSATRDTSYNEQFF
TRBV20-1,CSAKDWGGGIQETQYF
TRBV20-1,CSARDDPTRDEQFF
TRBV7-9,CAGSLAIEAGVLITEAFF
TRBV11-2,CASSNRLALYNEQFF
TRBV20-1,CGARDLAYNEQFF
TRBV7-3,CASSSISSGGALGTDTQYF
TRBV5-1,CASSQPISGPQETQYF
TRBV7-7,CASSHGLAGEADTQYF
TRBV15,CATSRDIRTGDTEAFF
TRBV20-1,CSARLLARNIQYF
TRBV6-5,CASSSPTGNYGYTF
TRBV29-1,CSVREDEIRPLHF
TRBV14,CASSQDRDRPSYEQYF
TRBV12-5,CASGSTLGYTF
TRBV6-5,CASSYLRQTYNEQFF
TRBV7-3,CASSLTGDTDTQYF
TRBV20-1,CSASPLAGVRETQYF
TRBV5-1,CASSLIGVTYNEQFF
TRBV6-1,CASSEARGLGSYEQYF
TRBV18,CASSPRRGEETQYF
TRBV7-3,CASSRWDSGTRSYNEQFF
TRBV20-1,CSALSGVNTEAFF
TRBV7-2,CASGDTQYF
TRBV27,CASSLVGGDNEQYF
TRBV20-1,CSASSPRDRLSNQPQHF
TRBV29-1,CSVIPTGGNQPQHF
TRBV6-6,CASSTTGWETQYF
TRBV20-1,CSARDPLRTSGYEQYF
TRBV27,CASSRDRAPRGGYTF
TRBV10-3,CAISGTAGSYEQYF
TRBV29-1,CSVDAWVGETQYF
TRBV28,CASSLSRGPSSYEQYF
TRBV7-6,CASSVRTSGVRGADTQYF
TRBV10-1,CASSEWGQAYNEQFF
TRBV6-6,CASTLRGPVNTDTQYF
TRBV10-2,CASSGYPGNEQFF
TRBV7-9,CASGPGGPDTQYF
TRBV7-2,CASSLVGPPEAFF
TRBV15,CATSRGSSPLHF
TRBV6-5,CASKGSNQPQHF
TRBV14,CASSQDLGTSGRYNEQFF
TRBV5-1,CASSSGLEAGEQYF